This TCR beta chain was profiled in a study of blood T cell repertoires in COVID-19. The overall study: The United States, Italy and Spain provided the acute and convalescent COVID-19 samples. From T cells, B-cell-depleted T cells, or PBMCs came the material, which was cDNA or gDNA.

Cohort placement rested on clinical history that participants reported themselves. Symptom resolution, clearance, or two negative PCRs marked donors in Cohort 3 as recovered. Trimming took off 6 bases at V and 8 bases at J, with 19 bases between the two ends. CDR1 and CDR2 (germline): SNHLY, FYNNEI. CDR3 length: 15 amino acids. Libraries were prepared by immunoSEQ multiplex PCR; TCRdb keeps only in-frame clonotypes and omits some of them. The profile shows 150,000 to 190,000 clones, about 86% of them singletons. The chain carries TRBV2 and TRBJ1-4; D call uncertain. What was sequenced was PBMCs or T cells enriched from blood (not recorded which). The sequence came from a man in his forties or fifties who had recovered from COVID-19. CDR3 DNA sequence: TGTGCCAGCAGACTTGGCGGGGTTGCTCACGAAAAACTGTTTTTT. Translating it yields CASRLGGVAHEKLFF.